This paragraph covers one TCR beta chain sequence. This clone's antigen is unknown. Base qualities are not at hand, and no much larger clone is one base apart. CDR1 and CDR2 are drawn from the germline V gene: SGHTA, FQGNSA. Trimming accounts for 1 base at V and 8 bases at J, while the number of junction bases matched to no gene is 7. There are 16 amino acids in the CDR3, from cysteine to phenylalanine inclusive. The only DNA kept is the CDR3, 48 bases in frame from the first base. These data come from a study (dated by TCRdb to between 2015 and 2016). The library was produced with RT-PCR. Sequencing was carried out with an Illumina MiSeq. TCRdb cleaned the public reads at Q25 with fastp, built clones with MiXCR and kept in-frame beta chains. When rows share a CDR3 protein, they turn into one entry using the most common DNA and genes. The sample contains more than 600,000 distinct CDR3 sequences, approximately 14% of them found a single time. 3.6% of the sample is taken by the ten largest.

The sequencing sample was made of memory CD4+ T cells from blood. The receptor chain draws on TRBV7-2 and TRBJ2-1; TRBD2 aligns with 11 central bases. The source of this sequence is a female donor in good health, serving as a healthy control. The CDR3 is CASSLGLAGGGDEQFF. Read as DNA, the sequence is TGTGCCAGCAGCTTAGGGCTAGCGGGGGGAGGCGATGAGCAGTTCTTC.